Listed here is a single TCR beta chain. Its antigen is undetermined. No DNA is shown, since the ends of the CDR3 on it are uncertain; the CDR3 is the one TCRdb lists. From the multiplex PCR reads, TCRdb called clonotypes with MiXCR, one entry per CDR3 protein. The sample yields fewer than 300,000 distinct CDR3 sequences, roughly 30% seen once. Breast cancer patients provided tissue from their axillary draining lymph nodes. This entry comes from a study of breast tumors, draining lymph nodes, adjacent tissues. General study results and limits: Data only fit, rather than demonstrated, lymph node origin of most tumor T cells. Compared with basal-like, luminal-like tumors shared significantly more repertoire with nontumor tissue. Findings are consistent with lymph node origin and intratumoral expansion of most tumor T cells. Tumors had less TCR diversity than lymph nodes, more than nontumor tissue.

Germline lookup yields CDR1 SGHDN and CDR2 FVKESK. Including both end residues, the CDR3 is 20 amino acids long. The TCR originated in a female donor with breast cancer. Some clones in this sample may be carry-over from other donors' samples. The J gene is TRBJ2-2, the V gene TRBV14; the D segment call TRBD1 is taken from the table without a DNA check. The sequencing input was axillary lymph node tissue. CDR3 in amino acids: CASSQGGASSYEQYFGELFF.